This is a list of T cell receptor beta chains from one sample in a study of cytomegalovirus exposure and HLA in healthy donors. TCRdb's copy holds only in-frame clones and misses some; the assay was immunoSEQ multiplex PCR. The sample records some 100,000 clones, approximately 75% being singletons. Sequencing was performed on PBMCs. These receptors all come from a female donor in good health and CMV-seropositive. CDR3s include the opening cysteine and the closing phenylalanine or tryptophan. A D gene is named only where the DNA matches it firmly. Some rows have no size entry. The others give once, few or many, or a class for an expanded clone.

length,size,J,D,V,DNA,CDR3
15,once,TRBJ2-5,-,TRBV9,TGTGCCAGCAGCCCCACAGGATGGGACCAAGAGACCCAGTACTTC,CASSPTGWDQETQYF
15,-,TRBJ2-7,TRBD1,TRBV18,TGTGCCAGCTCCGCAGGGGGCCCCAATTCCTACGAGCAGTACTTC,CASSAGGPNSYEQYF
17,once,TRBJ2-3,TRBD2,TRBV9,TGTGCCAGCAGCGCCCGACTAGCGGGAGGAGGCACAGATACGCAGTATTTT,CASSARLAGGGTDTQYF
15,-,TRBJ2-1,-,TRBV7-6,TGTGCCAGCAGCTCCCGCAGGGGAGTCTACAATGAGCAGTTCTTC,CASSSRRGVYNEQFF
15,-,TRBJ1-1,TRBD1,TRBV15,TGTGCCACCAGCCCACGTCCGCAGACAGGGGCCGAAGCTTTCTTT,CATSPRPQTGAEAFF
16,-,TRBJ1-2,TRBD1,TRBV4-2,TGTGCCAGCAGCCTTTTTGACAGGGTGGACAACTATGGCTACACCTTC,CASSLFDRVDNYGYTF
16,-,TRBJ2-1,-,TRBV9,TGTGCCAGCAGCGGCATAGCGGAGGGCTCCTACAATGAGCAGTTCTTC,CASSGIAEGSYNEQFF
16,-,TRBJ1-5,TRBD1,TRBV4-3,TGCGCCAGCAGCCAAGAAGCTGGGACAGGCTATCAGCCCCAGCATTTT,CASSQEAGTGYQPQHF
16,-,TRBJ1-5,-,TRBV13,TGTGCCAGCAGCTTAGGGGCAGGGTCCCCGAATCAGCCCCAGCATTTT,CASSLGAGSPNQPQHF
15,-,TRBJ2-3,-,TRBV2,TGTGCCAGCAGTGATGACTTAGGGGCCACAGATACGCAGTATTTT,CASSDDLGATDTQYF
16,-,TRBJ2-3,-,TRBV10-3,TGTGCCATCAGTGTATTCGACACCCCGATCACAGATACGCAGTATTTT,CAISVFDTPITDTQYF
17,-,TRBJ1-2,TRBD1,TRBV10-2,TGCGCCAGCAGTGAGTTTCTAGCCCCTAACAGGGGTAGGGGCTACACCTTC,CASSEFLAPNRGRGYTF
18,-,TRBJ1-2,-,TRBV4-2,TGTGCCAGCAGCCAAGCCAGGACTGCGGAAGGGGGAACCTATGGCTACACCTTC,CASSQARTAEGGTYGYTF
15,-,TRBJ2-2,TRBD2,TRBV4-1,TGCGCCAGCAGCCAAGGGCTAGCGGGCGCCGGGGAGCTGTTTTTT,CASSQGLAGAGELFF
15,-,TRBJ2-7,TRBD1,TRBV9,TGTGCCAGCAGCCCCCGGGACAGCCTAGACTACGAGCAGTACTTC,CASSPRDSLDYEQYF
15,-,TRBJ1-2,-,TRBV30,TGTGCCTGGAGCCAGGACAATGGCGAATCATATGGCTACACCTTC,CAWSQDNGESYGYTF
19,-,TRBJ2-6,TRBD2,TRBV18,TGTGCCAGCTCACCAAGTCCACTAGCGGGAGGGACGGGGGCCAACGTCCTGACTTTC,CASSPSPLAGGTGANVLTF
15,once,TRBJ2-1,TRBD1,TRBV15,TGTGCCACCAGCAGAGGGGGGACAGGAGGCCATGAGCAGTTCTTC,CATSRGGTGGHEQFF
14,-,TRBJ1-1,TRBD1,TRBV6-5,TGTGCCAGCAGTTCCCTAGGACAGGACACTGAAGCTTTCTTT,CASSSLGQDTEAFF
15,-,TRBJ2-7,TRBD1,TRBV2,TGTGCCAGCAGTACGGGACAGGGAAGTCCTTACGAGCAGTACTTC,CASSTGQGSPYEQYF
12,-,TRBJ2-5,-,TRBV19,TGTGCCAGTAACGGAGGACAAGAGACCCAGTACTTC,CASNGGQETQYF
15,few,TRBJ1-3,-,TRBV7-2,TGTGCCAGCAGCTTAGGACTACACTCTGGAAACACCATATATTTT,CASSLGLHSGNTIYF
13,-,TRBJ2-7,-,TRBV28,TGTGCCAGCAGTTTTTGGGCAGCCTACGAGCAGTACTTC,CASSFWAAYEQYF
13,-,TRBJ2-5,-,TRBV14,TGTGCCAGCAGCCAAGTCGGTCGGGGGACCCAGTACTTC,CASSQVGRGTQYF
13,-,TRBJ2-2,-,TRBV6-1,TGTGCCAGCAGTGAAACAACAACCGGGGAGCTGTTTTTT,CASSETTTGELFF
16,-,TRBJ1-4,TRBD1,TRBV7-2,TGTGCCAGCAGCCCTAGGACAGGTGCGGCTTCTGAAAAACTGTTTTTT,CASSPRTGAASEKLFF
17,-,TRBJ1-2,TRBD1,TRBV28,TGTGCCAGCCGTGACCATACCGGGACAGGGGGCGCAAAGGGCTACACCTTC,CASRDHTGTGGAKGYTF
12,-,TRBJ2-7,TRBD2,TRBV9,TGTGCCAGCGGTACTAGCGGGTCGGAGCAGTACTTC,CASGTSGSEQYF
16,-,TRBJ2-5,TRBD2,TRBV5-1,TGCGCCAGCAGCCCCGGAGGGCGGGGGGCCCAAGAGACCCAGTACTTC,CASSPGGRGAQETQYF
14,-,TRBJ1-2,-,TRBV7-2,TGTGCCAGCAGCCCCCGGGACTCGAACTATGGCTACACCTTC,CASSPRDSNYGYTF
15,-,TRBJ1-5,-,TRBV15,TGTGCCACCAGCAGAGACAGGGGAAACAATCAGCCCCAGCATTTT,CATSRDRGNNQPQHF
14,few,TRBJ2-3,TRBD2,TRBV7-2,TGTGCCAGCAGCTTAGGACTAGCGGCAGATACGCAGTATTTT,CASSLGLAADTQYF
15,few,TRBJ1-4,TRBD1,TRBV28,TGTGCCAGCAGTACTACAGGGGCAACTAATGAAAAACTGTTTTTT,CASSTTGATNEKLFF
15,-,TRBJ2-2,-,TRBV5-1,TGCGCCAGCAGCTTGAGTCAGGGGAACACCGGGGAGCTGTTTTTT,CASSLSQGNTGELFF